Each of the 14 T cell receptor beta chains below was sequenced from the same sample in a study of T-cell reconstitution after alpha-beta-depleted transplantation in children. For TCRbeta, the library was prepared with unique molecular identifiers. TCRdb analysed the PCR reads with MiXCR anew, one entry per CDR3 protein. The sample yields about 58,000 distinct CDR3 sequences, approximately 46% seen once. The material sequenced was PBMCs, mostly from graft donor cells, taken 360 days after TCRalphabeta/CD19-depleted stem cell transplant. These receptors were collected from a male patient under 18 who had a stem cell transplant for acute lymphoblastic leukemia, so the T cells may come from the graft donor.

Only one count was recorded for this clonotype. The V and J genes are TRBV16 and TRBJ2-2; perhaps TRBD2 as D (5 bases). The length of the CDR3 is 17 residues. V was shortened by 4 bases and J by 4 bases, with 19 bases between the two germline ends. Germline values: CDR1 KGHSY, CDR2 FQNENV. CDR3: CASSPTPDGGFTGELFF. The CDR3 nucleotides read TGTGCCAGCAGCCCCACCCCGGACGGAGGTTTCACCGGGGAGCTGTTTTTT.

The chain carries TRBV7-7 and TRBJ2-1; maybe TRBD1 (6 bases). CDR1 is SSHAT, CDR2 FNYEAQ, per germline (reference sequence). CDR3 length: 15 residues. V was trimmed by 5 bases and J by 3 bases, leaving 14 bases between them. This chain's CDR3 is CASSTGQSNYNEQFF. In DNA form, the CDR3 reads TGTGCCAGCAGCACCGGACAGTCAAACTACAATGAGCAGTTCTTC.

This rearrangement joins TRBV10-3 to TRBJ2-3; the D gene is possibly TRBD2 (6 bases). The V and J ends lost 6 bases and 2 bases respectively, with 12 bases between them. The length of the CDR3 is 14 residues. From germline, CDR1 is ENHRY and CDR2 SYGVKD. The CDR3 here is CAIRGLLSTDTQYF. Here the CDR3 DNA reads TGTGCCATCAGGGGACTCCTCTCCACAGATACGCAGTATTTT.

The chain couples TRBV5-1 to TRBJ2-1; 9 nucleotides line up with TRBD1. The trim removed 4 bases at V and 12 bases at J, leaving 11 bases unmatched. Germline V lookup: CDR1 SGHRS, CDR2 YFSETQ. This CDR3 comprises 14 residues. CDR3 in amino acids: CASSLSPRQGGQFF. CDR3 bases: TGCGCCAGCAGCCTAAGCCCGCGACAGGGGGGGCAGTTCTTC. The variable domain in full, completed from reference TRBV5-1 and TRBJ2-1, reads KAGVTQTPRYLIKTRGQQVTLSCSPISGHRSVSWYQQTPGQGLQFLFEYFSETQRNKGNFPGRFSGRQFSNSRSEMNVSTLELGDSALYLCASSLSPRQGGQFFGPGTRLTVL.

The rearrangement uses TRBV6-1 and TRBJ2-1; either TRBD1 or TRBD2 may fit D (5 bases each). The V end was cut by 8 bases, the J end by 1 base, with 12 bases between. This CDR3 spans 14 amino acids. Germline-derived CDR1 and CDR2 are MNHNS and SASEGT. Here the CDR3 reads CASGGWGSYNEQFF. CDR3 bases: TGTGCCAGCGGTGGCTGGGGGTCCTACAATGAGCAGTTCTTC.

The chain uses TRBV11-2 and TRBJ2-5, with D possibly being TRBD2 (5 bases). Germline-derived CDR1 and CDR2 are SGHAT and FQNNGV. V was shortened by 5 bases and J by 7 bases, with 17 bases between the two germline ends. CDR3 size: 14 residues. The CDR3 spells CASSLTLQEATQYF. CDR3 nucleotide sequence: TGTGCCAGCAGCCTTACACTTCAGGAGGCGACCCAGTACTTC.

The V and J genes are TRBV2 and TRBJ1-3; 9 nucleotides line up with TRBD1. The germline V gene encodes CDR1 SNHLY and CDR2 FYNNEI. CDR3 length: 16 residues. Trimming cost V 7 bases and J 0 bases; bases outside gene matches: 7. CDR3 DNA: TGTGCCAGCACCCGGGACAGGGTCCTCTCTGGAAACACCATATATTTT. Its protein is CASTRDRVLSGNTIYF.

This chain joins TRBV7-8 and TRBJ2-3; 11 bases agree with TRBD2. Germline loops: CDR1 SGHVS, CDR2 FQNEAQ. The trim removed 5 bases at V and 0 bases at J, leaving 4 bases unmatched. The CDR3 covers 16 residues. The CDR3 nucleotides are TGTGCCAGCAGCCCCCGGACTAGCGGGAGCACAGATACGCAGTATTTT. This codes for CASSPRTSGSTDTQYF.

The table lists this clonotype with a count of one. The V call is TRBV20-1, the J call TRBJ2-7, with D uncertain. Deletions cut 0 bases from V and 4 bases from J, with 13 bases between. The CDR3 is 14 residues long. In germline, CDR1 is DFQATT, CDR2 SNEGSKA (reference sequence). DNA for the CDR3: TGCAGTGCTAGAGATTGGGCCGGTGGTTACGAGCAGTACTTC. Translation: CSARDWAGGYEQYF.

The chain carries TRBV12-3 or TRBV12-4 and TRBJ2-7; 9 bases are shared with TRBD1. V lost 1 base and J lost 3; bases outside the gene matches: 1. The CDR3 is 14 residues long. The CDR3: CASSLEGQGYEQYF. The CDR3 bases are TGTGCCAGCAGTTTAGAGGGACAGGGCTACGAGCAGTACTTC.

The chain links TRBV20-1 to TRBJ2-2; 7 nucleotides agree with TRBD1. V gave up 0 bases and J gave up 7 bases; unmatched junction bases: 8. Looked up from germline, CDR1 is DFQATT and CDR2 is SNEGSKA (reference sequence). The CDR3 is 15 amino acids. The CDR3 loop reads CSARDLRQGSGELFF. The CDR3, as DNA: TGCAGTGCTAGAGATCTGAGACAGGGCAGCGGGGAGCTGTTTTTT.

The J gene is TRBJ2-4, the V gene TRBV20-1, with D unresolved. The V gene lost 0 bases and the J gene lost 0 bases, with 21 bases spanning the gap. This CDR3 comprises 19 residues. The V gene's germline CDR1 is DFQATT and CDR2 SNEGSKA (reference sequence). The CDR3, as DNA: TGCAGTGCTAGAGAGGGTGGCAGAATCTTTCCCATAGCCAAAAACATTCAGTACTTC. Its translation: CSAREGGRIFPIAKNIQYF.

The chain couples TRBV6-2 or TRBV6-3 to TRBJ2-7, with 9 bases aligning to TRBD1. The V and J ends lost 2 bases and 4 bases, in that order; junction bases with no gene match: 6. The CDR3 extends over 15 amino acids. Germline CDR1 reads MNHEY; CDR2 reads SVGEGT. CDR3: CASSYPDRGLYEQYF. CDR3 nucleotide sequence: TGTGCCAGCAGTTACCCGGACAGGGGCTTGTACGAGCAGTACTTC.

This sequence joins TRBV7-6 and TRBJ2-7, with D hard to call. The CDR3 is made up of 13 amino acids. V lost 3 bases, J lost 4 bases, and 10 bases lay in between. Germline assignment: CDR1 SGHVS and CDR2 FNYEAQ. The CDR3 loop reads CASSFNPRYEQYF. The CDR3 nucleotides read TGTGCCAGCAGCTTTAATCCTCGTTACGAGCAGTACTTC.